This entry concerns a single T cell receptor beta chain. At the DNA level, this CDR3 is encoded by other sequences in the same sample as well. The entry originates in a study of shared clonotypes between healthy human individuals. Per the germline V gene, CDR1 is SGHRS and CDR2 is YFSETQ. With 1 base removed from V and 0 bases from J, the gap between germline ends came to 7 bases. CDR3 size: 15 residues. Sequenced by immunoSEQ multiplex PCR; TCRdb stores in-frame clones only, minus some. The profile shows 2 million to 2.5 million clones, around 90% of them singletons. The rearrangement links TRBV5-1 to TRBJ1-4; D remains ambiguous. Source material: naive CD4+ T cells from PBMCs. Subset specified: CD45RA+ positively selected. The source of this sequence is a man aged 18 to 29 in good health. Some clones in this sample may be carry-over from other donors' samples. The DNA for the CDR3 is TGCGCCAGCAGCTTGACAGATGCAACTAATGAAAAACTGTTTTTT. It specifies CASSLTDATNEKLFF. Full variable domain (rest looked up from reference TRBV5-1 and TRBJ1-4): KAGVTQTPRYLIKTRGQQVTLSCSPISGHRSVSWYQQTPGQGLQFLFEYFSETQRNKGNFPGRFSGRQFSNSRSEMNVSTLELGDSALYLCASSLTDATNEKLFFGSGTQLSVL.